Below, 14 T cell receptor beta chains from the same sample are listed, as sequenced in a study of blood T cell repertoires in COVID-19. Produced via immunoSEQ multiplex PCR; TCRdb's table is partial and in-frame only. The profile shows about 30,000 clones, about 88% of them singletons. Source material: peripheral blood. All receptors derive from a human donor in a cohort sampled during active COVID-19.

J is TRBJ1-1 and V is TRBV5-1, with D perhaps TRBD1 (5 bases). V was clipped by 4 bases and J by 1 base, with 20 bases between them. CDR1 SGHRS and CDR2 YFSETQ come from the germline V gene. The CDR3 loop spans 17 amino acids. CDR3 DNA: TGCGCCAGCAGCCCCGGGGAGGGCACGGGACGGAACACTGAAGCTTTCTTT. The encoded protein is CASSPGEGTGRNTEAFF.

The rearrangement uses TRBV19 and TRBJ2-7; D unresolved. Germline-derived CDR1 and CDR2 are LNHDA and SQIVND (reference sequence). The ends were cut back, 4 bases at V and 3 bases at J, with 7 bases in the middle. The CDR3 length is 12 residues. The CDR3 DNA is TGTGCCAGTAGTAACTTGAACTACGAGCAGTACTTC. It yields the protein CASSNLNYEQYF.

This chain connects TRBV5-6 to TRBJ2-1; D not resolved. This CDR3 comprises 15 residues. Looked up from germline, CDR1 is SGHDT and CDR2 is YYEEEE. The V end was cut by 4 bases, the J end by 2 bases, with 13 bases between. DNA for the CDR3: TGTGCCAGCAGCCCAAACTTAGCCCCCTACAATGAGCAGTTCTTC. Residues: CASSPNLAPYNEQFF.

This clone turned up a few times. The chain combines TRBV6-1 with TRBJ1-3; D perhaps matches TRBD1 (6 bases). Germline V lookup: CDR1 MNHNS, CDR2 SASEGT. The CDR3 is 16 amino acids. V dropped 2 bases and J dropped 4 bases, with 15 bases sitting between them. CDR3 sequence reads: CASSESVGQGGNTIYF. The CDR3 coding sequence is TGTGCCAGCAGTGAAAGTGTAGGGCAGGGGGGAAACACCATATATTTT.

The CDR3 sequence is CASSLDEAGTQYF. The DNA of the CDR3 is TGTGCCAGCAGCTTAGACGAAGCGGGGACGCAGTATTTT. The chain recombines TRBV11-2 with TRBJ2-3; 7 bases line up with TRBD2. Germline V CDR1 and CDR2: SGHAT, FQNNGV. This CDR3 spans 13 amino acids. The J segment lost 9 bases and the V segment lost 0 bases, leaving 3 bases of the junction unmatched.

The chain has TRBV5-1 and TRBJ2-3, with 9 bases lining up with TRBD1. CDR3 length: 15 residues. V lost 3 bases, J lost 1 base, and 3 bases stayed unmatched. Germline V gene sequence: CDR1 SGHRS, CDR2 YFSETQ. CDR3 protein: CASSSGQGGTDTQYF. In DNA, the CDR3 is TGCGCCAGCAGCTCGGGACAGGGAGGCACAGATACGCAGTATTTT.

CDR3 protein: CASSIGTRRDEKLFF. As DNA, the CDR3 is TGTGCCAGCAGCATCGGGACAAGAAGGGATGAAAAACTGTTTTTT. This chain uses TRBV5-4 with TRBJ1-4; possibly TRBD1 for D (6 bases). Germline V lookup: CDR1 SGHNT, CDR2 YYREEE (reference sequence). This CDR3 has 15 residues. The V and J ends lost 4 bases and 6 bases respectively, with 16 bases between them.

V gene TRBV18 combines with J gene TRBJ1-5, with 7 bases matching TRBD1. V lost 1 base, J lost 5 bases, and 5 bases stayed unmatched. Germline CDR1 KGHSH, CDR2 LQKENI. The length of the CDR3 is 15 residues. The CDR3 DNA sequence: TGTGCCAGCTCACCACAGGGGGCGCGGGATCAGCCCCAGCATTTT. Its protein is CASSPQGARDQPQHF.

This rearrangement joins TRBV5-6 to TRBJ1-3; D is ambiguous. This CDR3 contains 16 residues. V lost 1 base, J lost 0 bases, and 11 bases lay in between. CDR1 and CDR2 from the germline V gene are SGHDT and YYEEEE. DNA of the CDR3: TGTGCCAGCAGCTTGACACCGGGTAACTCTGGAAACACCATATATTTT. It is translated as CASSLTPGNSGNTIYF.

The rearrangement links TRBV13 to TRBJ1-3, with D perhaps TRBD1 (6 bases). The CDR3 runs to 17 residues. The ends were cut back, 4 bases at V and 2 bases at J, with 18 bases in the middle. Germline-derived CDR1 and CDR2 are PRHDT and FYEKMQ (reference sequence). The CDR3 DNA reads TGTGCCAGCAGCTCCGGGACAACCCGTGCGGCTGGAAACACCATATATTTT. It specifies CASSSGTTRAAGNTIYF.

J is TRBJ1-5 and V is TRBV19; D remains unclear. The V gene's germline CDR1 is LNHDA and CDR2 SQIVND (reference sequence). V dropped 6 bases and J dropped 4 bases, with 10 bases sitting between them. The CDR3 runs 13 residues. The CDR3 DNA sequence: TGTGCCAGTAGGGAAGTCGGGAATCAGCCCCAGCATTTT. Protein: CASREVGNQPQHF.

This clone was seen only a few times. J is TRBJ2-2 and V is TRBV10-1; D is possibly TRBD1 (6 bases). The CDR3 contains 15 residues. Trimming removed 5 bases at V and 4 bases at J, with 14 bases between. The germline V gene encodes CDR1 WNHNN and CDR2 SYGVQD (reference sequence). The chain's CDR3 is CASSLQGQSTGELFF. CDR3 coding DNA: TGCGCCAGCAGTTTACAGGGTCAGAGCACCGGGGAGCTGTTTTTT.

The chain employs TRBV18 and TRBJ2-1, with TRBD2 identical over 8 bases. CDR1 and CDR2 (germline): KGHSH, LQKENI. Trimming at V came to 10 bases and at J to 2 bases, leaving 10 bases not matched to a gene. This CDR3 has 15 amino acids. CDR3 amino acids: CATLPVAGTYNEQFF. In DNA form, the CDR3 reads TGTGCCACCCTACCCGTAGCGGGGACCTACAATGAGCAGTTCTTC.

The chain carries TRBV13 and TRBJ1-2; D call uncertain. The CDR3 is 14 amino acids. The germline V gene encodes CDR1 PRHDT and CDR2 FYEKMQ (reference sequence). Trimming stripped 4 bases from V and 2 bases from J, with 11 bases between. The DNA of the CDR3 is TGTGCCAGCAGCTACAGCCTACGAAACTATGGCTACACCTTC. It translates to CASSYSLRNYGYTF. Full variable domain (outside the CDR3, taken from reference TRBV13 and TRBJ1-2): AAGVIQSPRHLIKEKRETATLKCYPIPRHDTVYWYQQGPGQDPQFLISFYEKMQSDKGSIPDRFSAQQFSDYHSELNMSSLELGDSALYFCASSYSLRNYGYTFGSGTRLTVV.